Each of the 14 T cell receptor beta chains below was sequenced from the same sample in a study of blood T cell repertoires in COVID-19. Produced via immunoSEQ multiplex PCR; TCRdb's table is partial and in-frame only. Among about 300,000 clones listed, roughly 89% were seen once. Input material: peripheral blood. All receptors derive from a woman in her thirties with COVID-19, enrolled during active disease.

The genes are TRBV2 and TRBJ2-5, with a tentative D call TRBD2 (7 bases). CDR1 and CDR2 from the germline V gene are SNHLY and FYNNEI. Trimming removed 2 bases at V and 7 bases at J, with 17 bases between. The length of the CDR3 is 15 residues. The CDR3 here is CASSEIGGAQGTQYF. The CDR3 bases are TGTGCCAGCAGTGAAATAGGGGGGGCTCAGGGGACCCAGTACTTC.

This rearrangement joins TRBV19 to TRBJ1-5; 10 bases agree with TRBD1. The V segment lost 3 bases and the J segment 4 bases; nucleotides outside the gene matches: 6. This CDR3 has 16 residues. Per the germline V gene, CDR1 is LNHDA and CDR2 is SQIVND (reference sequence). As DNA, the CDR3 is TGTGCCAGTAGTATCAATCCGGGACAGGGGAATCAGCCCCAGCATTTT. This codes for CASSINPGQGNQPQHF.

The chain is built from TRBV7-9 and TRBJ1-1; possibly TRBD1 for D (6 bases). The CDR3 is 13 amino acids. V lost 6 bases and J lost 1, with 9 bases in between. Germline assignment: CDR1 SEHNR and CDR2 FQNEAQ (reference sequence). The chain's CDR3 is CASRWTENTEAFF. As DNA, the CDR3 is TGTGCCAGCAGATGGACAGAGAACACTGAAGCTTTCTTT.

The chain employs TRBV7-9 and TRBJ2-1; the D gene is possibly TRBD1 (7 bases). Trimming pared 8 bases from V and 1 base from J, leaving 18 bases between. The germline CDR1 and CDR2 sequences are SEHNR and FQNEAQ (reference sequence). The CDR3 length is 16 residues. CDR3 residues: CASLEGQGGSYNEQFF. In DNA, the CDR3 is TGTGCCAGCCTAGAGGGCCAGGGGGGTTCCTACAATGAGCAGTTCTTC.

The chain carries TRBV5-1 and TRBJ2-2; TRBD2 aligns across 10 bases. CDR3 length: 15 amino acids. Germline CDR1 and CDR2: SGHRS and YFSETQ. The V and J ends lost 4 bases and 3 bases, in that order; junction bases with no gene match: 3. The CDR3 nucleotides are TGCGCCAGCAGCCTTCTAGCGGGGGACACCGGGGAGCTGTTTTTT. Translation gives CASSLLAGDTGELFF.

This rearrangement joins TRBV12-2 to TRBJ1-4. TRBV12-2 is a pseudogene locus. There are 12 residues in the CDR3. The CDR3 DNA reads TGTGCAAGTCGCTTAGCCCCTCAAAAACTGTTTTTT. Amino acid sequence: CASRLAPQKLFF.

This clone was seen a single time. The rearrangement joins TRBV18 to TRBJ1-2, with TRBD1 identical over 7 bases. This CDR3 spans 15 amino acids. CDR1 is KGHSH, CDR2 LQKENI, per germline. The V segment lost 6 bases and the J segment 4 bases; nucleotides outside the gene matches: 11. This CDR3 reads CASSGGSTGSYGYTF. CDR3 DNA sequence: TGTGCCAGCTCGGGCGGATCGACAGGGAGCTATGGCTACACCTTC.

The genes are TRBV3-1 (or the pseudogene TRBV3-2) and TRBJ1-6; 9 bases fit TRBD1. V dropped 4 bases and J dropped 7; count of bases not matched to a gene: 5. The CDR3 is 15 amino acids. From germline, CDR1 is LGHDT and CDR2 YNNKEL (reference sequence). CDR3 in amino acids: CASSPSGQGNSPLHF. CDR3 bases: TGTGCCAGCAGCCCATCGGGACAGGGAAATTCACCCCTCCACTTT.

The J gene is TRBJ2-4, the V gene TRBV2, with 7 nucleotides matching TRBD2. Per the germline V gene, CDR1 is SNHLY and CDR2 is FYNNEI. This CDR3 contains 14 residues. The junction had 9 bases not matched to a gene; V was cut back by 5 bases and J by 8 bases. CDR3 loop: CASSWGGEADIQYF. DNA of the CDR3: TGTGCCAGCAGTTGGGGGGGAGAGGCAGACATTCAGTACTTC.

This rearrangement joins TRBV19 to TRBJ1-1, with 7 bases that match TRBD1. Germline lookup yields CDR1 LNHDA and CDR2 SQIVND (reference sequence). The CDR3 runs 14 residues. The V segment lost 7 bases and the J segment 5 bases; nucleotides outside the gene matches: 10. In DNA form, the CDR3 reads TGTGCCAGTACCCCAATGACAGGGTGGACTGAAGCTTTCTTT. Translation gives CASTPMTGWTEAFF.

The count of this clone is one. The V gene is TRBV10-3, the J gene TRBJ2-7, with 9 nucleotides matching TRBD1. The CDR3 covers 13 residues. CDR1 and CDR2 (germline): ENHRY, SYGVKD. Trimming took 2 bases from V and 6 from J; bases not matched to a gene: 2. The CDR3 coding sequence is TGTGCCATCAGTGAGCAGGACAGGGGCGAGCAGTACGTC. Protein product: CAISEQDRGEQYV.

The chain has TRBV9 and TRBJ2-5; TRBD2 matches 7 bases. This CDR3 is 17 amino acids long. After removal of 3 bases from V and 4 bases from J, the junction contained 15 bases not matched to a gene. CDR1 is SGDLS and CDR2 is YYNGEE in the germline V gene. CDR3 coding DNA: TGTGCCAGCAGCGAGATCGGGGGAGGGGTATCGCCAGAGACCCAGTACTTC. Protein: CASSEIGGGVSPETQYF.

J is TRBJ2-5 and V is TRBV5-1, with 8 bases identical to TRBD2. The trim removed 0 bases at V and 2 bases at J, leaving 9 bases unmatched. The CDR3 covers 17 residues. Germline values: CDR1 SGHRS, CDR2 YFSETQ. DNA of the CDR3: TGCGCCAGCAGCTTGGCAGCGGGGGACCCCAAGCAAGAGACCCAGTACTTC. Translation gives CASSLAAGDPKQETQYF.

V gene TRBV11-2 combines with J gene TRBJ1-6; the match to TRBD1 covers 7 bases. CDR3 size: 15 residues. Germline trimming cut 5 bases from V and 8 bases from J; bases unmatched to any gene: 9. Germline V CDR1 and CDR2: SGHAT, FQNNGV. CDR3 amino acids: CASSTYRGGHSPLHF. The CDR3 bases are TGTGCCAGCAGCACTTACAGGGGAGGACATTCACCCCTCCACTTT.